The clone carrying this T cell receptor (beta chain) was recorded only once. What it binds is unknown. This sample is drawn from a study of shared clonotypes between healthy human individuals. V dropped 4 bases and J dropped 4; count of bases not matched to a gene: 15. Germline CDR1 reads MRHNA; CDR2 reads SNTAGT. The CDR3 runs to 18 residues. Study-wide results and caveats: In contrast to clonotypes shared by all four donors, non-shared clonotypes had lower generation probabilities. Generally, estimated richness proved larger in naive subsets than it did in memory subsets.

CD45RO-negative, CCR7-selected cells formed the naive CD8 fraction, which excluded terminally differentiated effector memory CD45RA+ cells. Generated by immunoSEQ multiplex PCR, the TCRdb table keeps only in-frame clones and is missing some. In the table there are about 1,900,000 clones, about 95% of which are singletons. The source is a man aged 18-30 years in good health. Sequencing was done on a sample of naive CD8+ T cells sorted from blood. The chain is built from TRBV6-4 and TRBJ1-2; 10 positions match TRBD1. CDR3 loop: CASSGKGQGPEVCYGYTF. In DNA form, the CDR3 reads TGTGCCAGCAGTGGAAAGGGACAGGGGCCCGAAGTTTGCTATGGCTACACCTTC.